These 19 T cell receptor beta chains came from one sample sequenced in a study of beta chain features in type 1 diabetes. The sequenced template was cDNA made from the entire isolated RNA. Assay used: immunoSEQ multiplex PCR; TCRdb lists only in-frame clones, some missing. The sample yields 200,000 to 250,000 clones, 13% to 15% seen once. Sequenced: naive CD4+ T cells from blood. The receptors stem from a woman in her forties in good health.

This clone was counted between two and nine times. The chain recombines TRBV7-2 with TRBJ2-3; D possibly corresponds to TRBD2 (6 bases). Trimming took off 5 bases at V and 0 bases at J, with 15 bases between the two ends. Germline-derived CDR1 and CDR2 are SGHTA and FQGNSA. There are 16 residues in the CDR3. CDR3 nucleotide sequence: TGTGCCAGCAGCGCCGGGGCGGGGTTCAGCACAGATACGCAGTATTTT. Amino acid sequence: CASSAGAGFSTDTQYF. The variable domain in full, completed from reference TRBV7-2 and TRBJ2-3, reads GAGVSQSPSNKVTEKGKDVELRCDPISGHTALYWYRQSLGQGLEFLIYFQGNSAPDKSGLPSDRFSAERTGGSVSTLTIQRTQQEDSAVYLCASSAGAGFSTDTQYFGPGTRLTVL.

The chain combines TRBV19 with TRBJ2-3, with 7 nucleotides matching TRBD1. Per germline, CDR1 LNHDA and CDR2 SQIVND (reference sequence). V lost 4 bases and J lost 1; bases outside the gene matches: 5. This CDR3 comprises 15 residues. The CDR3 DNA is TGTGCCAGTAGTAACACAGGGGACCGCACAGATACGCAGTATTTT. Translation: CASSNTGDRTDTQYF. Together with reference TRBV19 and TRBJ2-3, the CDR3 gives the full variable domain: DGGITQSPKYLFRKEGQNVTLSCEQNLNHDAMYWYRQDPGQGLRLIYYSQIVNDFQKGDIAEGYSVSREKKESFPLTVTSAQKNPTAFYLCASSNTGDRTDTQYFGPGTRLTVL.

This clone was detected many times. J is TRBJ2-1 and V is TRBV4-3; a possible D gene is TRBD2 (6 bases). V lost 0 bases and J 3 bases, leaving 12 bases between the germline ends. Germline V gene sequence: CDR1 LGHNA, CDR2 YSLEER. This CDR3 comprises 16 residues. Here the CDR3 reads CASSQDRLGGYNEQFF. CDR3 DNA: TGCGCCAGCAGCCAAGATCGGCTGGGGGGCTACAATGAGCAGTTCTTC.

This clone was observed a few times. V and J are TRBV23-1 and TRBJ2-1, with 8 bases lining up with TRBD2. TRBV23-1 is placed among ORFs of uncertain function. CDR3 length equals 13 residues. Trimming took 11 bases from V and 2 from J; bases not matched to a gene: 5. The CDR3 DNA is TGCGCCCCCCATAGCGGGGCCTACAATGAGCAGTTCTTC. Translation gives CAPHSGAYNEQFF.

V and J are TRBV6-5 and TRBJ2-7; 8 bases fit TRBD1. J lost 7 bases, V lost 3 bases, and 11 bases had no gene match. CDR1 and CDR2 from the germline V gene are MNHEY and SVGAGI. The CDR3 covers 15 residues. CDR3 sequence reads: CASSYFSRGLGEQYF. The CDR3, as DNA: TGTGCCAGCAGTTATTTTAGCAGGGGGCTGGGGGAGCAGTACTTC.

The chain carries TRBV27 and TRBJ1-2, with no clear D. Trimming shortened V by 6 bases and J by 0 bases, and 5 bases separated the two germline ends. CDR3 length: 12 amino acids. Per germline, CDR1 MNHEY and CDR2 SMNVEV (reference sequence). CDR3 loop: CASRASNYGYTF. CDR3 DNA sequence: TGTGCCAGCAGGGCCTCTAACTATGGCTACACCTTC.

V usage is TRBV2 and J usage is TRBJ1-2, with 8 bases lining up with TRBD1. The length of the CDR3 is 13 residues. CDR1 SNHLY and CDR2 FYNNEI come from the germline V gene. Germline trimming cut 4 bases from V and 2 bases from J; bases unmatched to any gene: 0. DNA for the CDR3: TGTGCCAGCAGTGGGACAGGGAACTATGGCTACACCTTC. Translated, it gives CASSGTGNYGYTF.

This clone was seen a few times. This chain's CDR3 is CASSHDSTVNEKLFF. The CDR3 coding sequence is TGTGCCAGCAGCCACGACAGTACCGTTAATGAAAAACTGTTTTTT. V is TRBV2 and J is TRBJ1-4; TRBD1 might be the D (5 bases). CDR1 SNHLY and CDR2 FYNNEI come from the germline V gene. CDR3 size: 15 residues. V lost 6 bases and J lost 4, with 15 bases in between.

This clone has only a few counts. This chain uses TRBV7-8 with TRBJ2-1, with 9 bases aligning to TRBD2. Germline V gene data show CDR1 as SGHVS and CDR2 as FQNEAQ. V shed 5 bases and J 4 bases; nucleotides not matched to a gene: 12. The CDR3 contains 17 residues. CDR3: CASSHEERGVPYNEQFF. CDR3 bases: TGTGCCAGCAGCCACGAAGAGCGGGGGGTCCCTTACAATGAGCAGTTCTTC.

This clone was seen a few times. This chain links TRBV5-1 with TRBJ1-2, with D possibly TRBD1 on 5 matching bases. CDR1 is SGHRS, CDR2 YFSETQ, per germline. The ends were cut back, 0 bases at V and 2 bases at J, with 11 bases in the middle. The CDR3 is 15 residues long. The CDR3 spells CASSLAPGPNYGYTF. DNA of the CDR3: TGCGCCAGCAGCTTGGCCCCAGGGCCAAACTATGGCTACACCTTC.

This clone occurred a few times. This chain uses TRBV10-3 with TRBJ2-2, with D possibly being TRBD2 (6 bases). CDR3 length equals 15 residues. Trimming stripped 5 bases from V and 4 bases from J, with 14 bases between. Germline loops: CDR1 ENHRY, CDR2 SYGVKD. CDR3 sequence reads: CAISNAVGGTGELFF. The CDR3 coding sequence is TGTGCCATCAGTAATGCGGTGGGGGGCACCGGGGAGCTGTTTTTT.

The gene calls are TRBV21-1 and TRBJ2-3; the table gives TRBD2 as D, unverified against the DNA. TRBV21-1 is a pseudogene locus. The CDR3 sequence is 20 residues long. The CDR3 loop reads CASSKYGGLAGTSSTDTQYF. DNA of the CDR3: TGTGCCAGCAGCAAATACGGCGGACTAGCGGGGACCTCTAGCACAGATACGCAGTATTTT.

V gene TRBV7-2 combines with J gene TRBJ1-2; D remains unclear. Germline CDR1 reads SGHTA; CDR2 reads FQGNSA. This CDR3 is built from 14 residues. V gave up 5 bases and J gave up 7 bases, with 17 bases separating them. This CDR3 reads CASSMGGSGIGYTF. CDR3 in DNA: TGTGCCAGCAGCATGGGAGGTTCGGGGATTGGCTACACCTTC.

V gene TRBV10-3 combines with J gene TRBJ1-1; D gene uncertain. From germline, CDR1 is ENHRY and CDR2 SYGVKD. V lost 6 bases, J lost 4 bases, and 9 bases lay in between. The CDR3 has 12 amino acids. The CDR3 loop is CAISPGITEAFF. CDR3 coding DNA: TGTGCCATCAGCCCGGGGATCACTGAAGCTTTCTTT.

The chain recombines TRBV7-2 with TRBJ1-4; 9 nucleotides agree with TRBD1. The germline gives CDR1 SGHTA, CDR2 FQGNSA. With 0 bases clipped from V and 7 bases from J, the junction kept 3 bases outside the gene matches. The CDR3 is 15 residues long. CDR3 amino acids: CASSLAGQGSEKLFF. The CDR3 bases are TGTGCCAGCAGCTTAGCTGGACAGGGGTCTGAAAAACTGTTTTTT. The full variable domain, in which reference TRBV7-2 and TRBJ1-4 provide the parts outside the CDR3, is GAGVSQSPSNKVTEKGKDVELRCDPISGHTALYWYRQSLGQGLEFLIYFQGNSAPDKSGLPSDRFSAERTGGSVSTLTIQRTQQEDSAVYLCASSLAGQGSEKLFFGSGTQLSVL.

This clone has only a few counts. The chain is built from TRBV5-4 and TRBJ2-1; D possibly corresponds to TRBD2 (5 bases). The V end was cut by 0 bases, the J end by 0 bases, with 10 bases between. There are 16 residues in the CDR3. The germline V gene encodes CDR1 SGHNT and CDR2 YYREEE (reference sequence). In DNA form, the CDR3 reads TGTGCCAGCAGCTTGGATGGACTTAACTCCTACAATGAGCAGTTCTTC. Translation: CASSLDGLNSYNEQFF.

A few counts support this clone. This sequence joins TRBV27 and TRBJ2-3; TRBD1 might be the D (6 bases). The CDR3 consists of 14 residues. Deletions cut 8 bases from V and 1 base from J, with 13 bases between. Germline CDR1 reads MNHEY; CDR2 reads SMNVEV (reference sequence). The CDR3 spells CASGKGGGTDTQYF. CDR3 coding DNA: TGTGCCAGCGGGAAAGGGGGAGGCACAGATACGCAGTATTTT.

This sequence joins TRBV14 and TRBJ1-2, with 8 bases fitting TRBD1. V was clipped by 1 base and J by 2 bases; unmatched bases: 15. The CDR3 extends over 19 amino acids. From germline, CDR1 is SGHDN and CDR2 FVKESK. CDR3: CASSQVRQGKKRENYGYTF. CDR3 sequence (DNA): TGTGCCAGCAGCCAAGTCCGACAGGGGAAGAAGAGGGAGAACTATGGCTACACCTTC.

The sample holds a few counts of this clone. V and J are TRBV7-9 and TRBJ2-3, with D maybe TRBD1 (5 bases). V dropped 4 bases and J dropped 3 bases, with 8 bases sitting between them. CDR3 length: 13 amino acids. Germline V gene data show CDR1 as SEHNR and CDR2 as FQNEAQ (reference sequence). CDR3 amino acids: CASSSRDTDTQYF. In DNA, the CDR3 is TGTGCCAGCAGCTCCAGGGATACAGATACGCAGTATTTT.